This TCR beta chain was found in a study of blood T cells in healthy people across ages. A second roughly 6 to 12 cycle PCR used barcoded and J-beta primers. TCRdb fed the 5' RACE reads into MiXCR, producing one record per CDR3 protein. The sample has around 990,000 distinct CDR3 sequences; less than 45% are singletons. The clonotype was recovered from a man aged 18-30 years in good health. Sequenced material: blood.

CDR3 residues: CASSTDRVRETQYF. In nucleotides, the CDR3 is TGTGCCAGCAGCACCGACAGGGTGCGAGAGACCCAGTACTTC. This chain links TRBV7-6 with TRBJ2-7; TRBD1 agrees at 7 bases. The DNA matches TRBJ2-5 better at its end, which makes the J call doubtful. The CDR3 is made up of 14 amino acids. Germline V gives CDR1 SGHVS, CDR2 FNYEAQ.